This T cell receptor (beta chain) was observed in a study of cytomegalovirus exposure and HLA in healthy donors. The PCR made use of 60 Vbeta and 13 Jbeta primers. Generated by immunoSEQ multiplex PCR, the TCRdb table keeps only in-frame clones and is missing some. The data hold roughly 93,000 clones, with around 77% observed a single time. With regard to this clone: The antigen is not known.

Study-wide findings and caveats: TCR beta V segments were, for the most part, productive about 87% or about 30% of the time in an earlier analysis.

At collection, donors were nominally healthy, but unrecorded immune exposures were probable. The CDR3 sequence is 14 residues long. In germline, CDR1 is SGHTA, CDR2 FQGNSA. V was cut by 5 bases and J by 5 bases, with 15 bases left in between. The chain carries TRBV7-2 and TRBJ1-1; D possibly corresponds to TRBD1 (6 bases). Sequencing was done on a sample of PBMCs. The sequence derives from a man aged 25 to 40 in good health and CMV-seronegative. CDR3 protein: CASSIETGRTEAFF. DNA for the CDR3: TGTGCCAGCAGCATCGAGACAGGACGGACTGAAGCTTTCTTT.